The sample holds a few counts of the clone carrying this T cell receptor beta chain. Its antigen is not identified. The table came from immunoSEQ multiplex PCR; TCRdb's copy has only in-frame clones and leaves some out. Of tens of thousands of clones listed, 87% were seen once; the top ten hold roughly 17%. The entry originates in a study of OX40 agonist ivuxolimab in advanced cancers. Study-wide background: With ivuxolimab, an agonistic anti-OX40 (CD134) antibody, patients were treated. Study observations and caveats: The authors also found low normalized T-cell clonal expansion in some nonresponders.

From germline, CDR1 is WNHNN and CDR2 SYGVQD (reference sequence). The CDR3 spans 13 residues. V lost 3 bases and J lost 5; bases outside the gene matches: 4. The TCR comes from an adult with an advanced solid tumor such as melanoma, head and neck, liver or kidney cancer. The chain carries TRBV10-1 and TRBJ2-7; TRBD1 matches at 7 bases. The sample in question was CD4+ or CD8+ T cells sorted from blood, obtained in a trial of the OX40 agonist ivuxolimab. CDR3 sequence reads: CASSEPDRNEQYF. In nucleotides, the CDR3 is TGCGCCAGCAGTGAACCGGACAGGAACGAGCAGTACTTC.